A selection of T cell receptor beta chains follows, all from one sample in a study of T cell repertoires in cytomegalovirus infection. One entry per CDR3 protein, called by TCRdb with MiXCR from the reads. The sample consists of 250,000 to 300,000 distinct CDR3 sequences, about 25% of them appearing once. The sample consisted of PBMCs. The receptors were sampled from a human donor in good health (CMV status not recorded). Some clones in this sample may be carry-over from other donors' samples. CDR3s include the opening cysteine and the closing phenylalanine or tryptophan. Fields, in order: D gene, J gene, V gene, clone size, CDR3 protein, CDR3 DNA. D genes are given only for firm matches. Some rows have no size entry. The others give once, few or many, or a class for an expanded clone.

d_gene: NA; j_gene: TRBJ2-5; v_gene: TRBV7-9; abundance: NA; CDR3aa: CAGSGGTSQETQYF; CDR3nt: TGTGCCGGCAGCGGAGGGACAAGTCAAGAGACCCAGTACTTC
d_gene: NA; j_gene: TRBJ2-5; v_gene: TRBV7-2; abundance: many; CDR3aa: CASSSRGEETQYF; CDR3nt: TGTGCCAGCAGCTCAAGAGGGGAGGAGACCCAGTACTTC
d_gene: TRBD1; j_gene: TRBJ1-5; v_gene: TRBV19; abundance: NA; CDR3aa: CASSKRQGGSYQPQHF; CDR3nt: TGTGCCAGTAGTAAGAGACAGGGGGGTTCGTATCAGCCCCAGCATTTT
d_gene: NA; j_gene: TRBJ1-1; v_gene: TRBV10-3; abundance: NA; CDR3aa: CAISDSTQGNTEAFF; CDR3nt: TGTGCCATCAGTGATTCGACCCAGGGTAACACTGAAGCTTTCTTT
d_gene: TRBD2; j_gene: TRBJ2-1; v_gene: TRBV7-3; abundance: NA; CDR3aa: CASSLAPGLANEQFF; CDR3nt: TGTGCCAGCAGCTTAGCGCCGGGACTAGCCAATGAGCAGTTCTTC
d_gene: NA; j_gene: TRBJ1-6; v_gene: TRBV20-1; abundance: NA; CDR3aa: CRAVAGGGNSPLHF; CDR3nt: TGCAGAGCTGTGGCCGGGGGTGGTAATTCACCCCTCCACTTT
d_gene: TRBD2; j_gene: TRBJ2-1; v_gene: TRBV6-2/TRBV6-3; abundance: NA; CDR3aa: CASIGLAGVNEQFF; CDR3nt: TGTGCCAGCATCGGGCTAGCGGGAGTCAATGAGCAGTTCTTC
d_gene: NA; j_gene: TRBJ2-3; v_gene: TRBV6-1; abundance: NA; CDR3aa: CASSEFGGPTDTQYF; CDR3nt: TGTGCCAGCAGTGAATTTGGCGGGCCCACAGATACGCAGTATTTT
d_gene: TRBD1; j_gene: TRBJ2-1; v_gene: TRBV7-9; abundance: many; CDR3aa: CASSLVQTGYNEQFF; CDR3nt: TGTGCCAGCAGCTTAGTCCAGACAGGGTACAATGAGCAGTTCTTC
d_gene: TRBD2; j_gene: TRBJ2-1; v_gene: TRBV2; abundance: NA; CDR3aa: CASSETSGFYNEQFF; CDR3nt: TGTGCCAGCAGTGAGACTAGCGGGTTTTACAATGAGCAGTTCTTC
d_gene: NA; j_gene: TRBJ1-3; v_gene: TRBV7-2; abundance: many; CDR3aa: CASSSPGFSGNTIYF; CDR3nt: TGTGCCAGCAGCTCCCCAGGTTTCTCTGGAAACACCATATATTTT
d_gene: TRBD2; j_gene: TRBJ2-3; v_gene: TRBV7-2; abundance: NA; CDR3aa: CASSLAVAGVDTQYF; CDR3nt: TGTGCCAGCAGCTTAGCTGTAGCGGGAGTAGATACGCAGTATTTT
d_gene: TRBD2; j_gene: TRBJ2-7; v_gene: TRBV4-3; abundance: many; CDR3aa: CASSQRGAEQYF; CDR3nt: TGCGCCAGCAGCCAGCGGGGGGCCGAGCAGTACTTC
d_gene: NA; j_gene: TRBJ2-7; v_gene: TRBV7-2; abundance: many; CDR3aa: CASSQRTGEPYEQYF; CDR3nt: TGTGCCAGCAGCCAGCGGACTGGGGAGCCCTACGAGCAGTACTTC
d_gene: NA; j_gene: TRBJ2-2; v_gene: TRBV3-1; abundance: NA; CDR3aa: CASSQHTGELFF; CDR3nt: TGTGCCAGCAGCCAACATACCGGGGAGCTGTTTTTT
d_gene: NA; j_gene: TRBJ1-1; v_gene: TRBV7-2; abundance: many; CDR3aa: CASRGDLNTEAFF; CDR3nt: TGTGCCAGCAGGGGGGACCTGAACACTGAAGCTTTCTTT
d_gene: NA; j_gene: TRBJ2-7; v_gene: TRBV20-1; abundance: NA; CDR3aa: CSASGAWGDEQYF; CDR3nt: TGCAGTGCTAGCGGGGCTTGGGGGGACGAGCAGTACTTC
d_gene: NA; j_gene: TRBJ2-7; v_gene: TRBV7-2; abundance: few; CDR3aa: CASSLEGRGSYEQYF; CDR3nt: TGTGCCAGCAGCTTAGAAGGCAGGGGCTCCTACGAGCAGTACTTC
d_gene: NA; j_gene: TRBJ2-5; v_gene: TRBV7-2; abundance: many; CDR3aa: CASSFGIGETQYF; CDR3nt: TGTGCCAGCAGCTTCGGGATAGGGGAGACCCAGTACTTC
d_gene: NA; j_gene: TRBJ2-5; v_gene: TRBV20-1; abundance: few; CDR3aa: CSARDRRGQETQYF; CDR3nt: TGCAGTGCTAGAGATCGTAGAGGGCAAGAGACCCAGTACTTC
d_gene: TRBD1; j_gene: TRBJ1-1; v_gene: TRBV24-1; abundance: few; CDR3aa: CATSRDRNTEAFF; CDR3nt: TGTGCCACCAGTCGGGACAGGAACACTGAAGCTTTCTTT
d_gene: NA; j_gene: TRBJ2-3; v_gene: TRBV5-4; abundance: NA; CDR3aa: CASSSSPLGGGTDTQYF; CDR3nt: TGTGCCAGCAGCTCAAGCCCACTTGGAGGGGGCACAGATACGCAGTATTTT